The sequence of this TCR beta chain was determined in a study of OX40 agonist ivuxolimab in advanced cancers. Study summary: Patients were treated with ivuxolimab, an agonistic anti-OX40 (CD134) antibody. Partial responses occurred in three patients (one hepatocellular carcinoma, two cutaneous melanoma). Study-level results: At 0.1 to 3.0 mg/kg, clonal expansion of CD4+ and CD8+ blood T cells had occurred by week 6. Certain nonresponding patients likewise had low normalized T-cell clonal expansion.

Data came from immunoSEQ multiplex PCR; TCRdb stores just in-frame clones and leaves some out. The sample includes some 50,000 clones, around 85% seen only once; the top ten take approximately 15%. Remarks on this clone: What it recognizes is unknown.

This specimen was CD4+ or CD8+ T cells sorted from blood, taken in a trial of the OX40 agonist ivuxolimab. This clonotype was sampled from an adult with an advanced solid tumor such as melanoma, head and neck, liver or kidney cancer.

DNA of the CDR3: TGTGCCAGCTCACCACCGGGACTAGCGGGAAGAACCTACGAGCAGTACTTC. Translated, it gives CASSPPGLAGRTYEQYF. The chain is built from TRBV18 and TRBJ2-7; TRBD2 aligns across 13 bases. CDR3 length: 17 residues. The germline gives CDR1 KGHSH, CDR2 LQKENI. V lost 0 bases to trimming and J lost 2 bases; unmatched junction nucleotides: 4.